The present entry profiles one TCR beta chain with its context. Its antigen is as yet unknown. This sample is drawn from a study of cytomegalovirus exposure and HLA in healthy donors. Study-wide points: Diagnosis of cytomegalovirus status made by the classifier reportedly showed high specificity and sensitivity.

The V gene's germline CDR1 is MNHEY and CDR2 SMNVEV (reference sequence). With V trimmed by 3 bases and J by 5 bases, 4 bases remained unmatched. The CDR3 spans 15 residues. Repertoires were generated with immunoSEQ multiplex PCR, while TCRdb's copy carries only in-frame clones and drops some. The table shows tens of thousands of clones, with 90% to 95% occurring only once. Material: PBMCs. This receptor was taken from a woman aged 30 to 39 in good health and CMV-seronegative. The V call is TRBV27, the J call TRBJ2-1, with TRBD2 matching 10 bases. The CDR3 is CASSFLAGGNNEQFF. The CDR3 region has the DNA TGTGCCAGCAGTTTCTTAGCGGGAGGAAACAATGAGCAGTTCTTC.